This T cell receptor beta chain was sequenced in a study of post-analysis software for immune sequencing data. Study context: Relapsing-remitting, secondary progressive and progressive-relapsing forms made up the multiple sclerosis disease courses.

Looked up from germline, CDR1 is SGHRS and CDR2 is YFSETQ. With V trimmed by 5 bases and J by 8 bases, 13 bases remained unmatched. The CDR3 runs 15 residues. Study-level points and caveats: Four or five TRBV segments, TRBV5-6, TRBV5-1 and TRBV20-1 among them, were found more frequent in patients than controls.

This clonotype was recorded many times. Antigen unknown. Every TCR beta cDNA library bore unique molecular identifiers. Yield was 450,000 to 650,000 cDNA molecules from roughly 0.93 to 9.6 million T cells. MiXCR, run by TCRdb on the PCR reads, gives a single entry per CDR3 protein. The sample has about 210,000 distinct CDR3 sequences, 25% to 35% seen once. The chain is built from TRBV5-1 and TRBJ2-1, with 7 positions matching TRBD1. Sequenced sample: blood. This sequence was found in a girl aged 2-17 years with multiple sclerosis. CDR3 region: CASSQAGTAYDEQFF. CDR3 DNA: TGCGCCAGCAGTCAAGCCGGGACAGCCTATGATGAGCAGTTCTTC.